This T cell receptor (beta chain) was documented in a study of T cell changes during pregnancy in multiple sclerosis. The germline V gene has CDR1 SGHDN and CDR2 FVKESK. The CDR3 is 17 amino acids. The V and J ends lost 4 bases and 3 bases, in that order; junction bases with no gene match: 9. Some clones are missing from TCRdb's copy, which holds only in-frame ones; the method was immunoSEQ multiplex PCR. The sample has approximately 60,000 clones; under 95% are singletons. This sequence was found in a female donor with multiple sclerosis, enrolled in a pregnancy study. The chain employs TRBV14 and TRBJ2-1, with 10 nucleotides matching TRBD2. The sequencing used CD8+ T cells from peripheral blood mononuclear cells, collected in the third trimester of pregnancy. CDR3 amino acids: CASSPQKGLADYNEQFF. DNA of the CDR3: TGTGCCAGCAGCCCCCAGAAAGGACTAGCGGACTACAATGAGCAGTTCTTC.